The 9 T cell receptor beta chains presented below share a single source sample, sequenced in a study of beta chain features in type 1 diabetes. What was sequenced were expressed TCRB transcripts, since all of the isolated RNA had been reverse transcribed. Profiled with immunoSEQ multiplex PCR; TCRdb holds only in-frame clones, not every one. The table includes around 430,000 clones, about 32% detected once. The sequenced sample was naive CD4+ T cells from blood. These TCRs come from a man aged 18-30 years in good health.

A few counts support this clone. J is TRBJ2-1 and V is TRBV9; TRBD2 agrees at 8 bases. The V segment lost 2 bases and the J segment 8 bases; nucleotides outside the gene matches: 12. The germline gives CDR1 SGDLS, CDR2 YYNGEE. The CDR3 sequence is 16 residues long. The CDR3 is CASSVSLVSGTYEQFF. Here the CDR3 DNA reads TGTGCCAGCAGCGTCAGTCTTGTTAGCGGGACCTATGAGCAGTTCTTC.

This clone was seen once. V gene TRBV7-2 combines with J gene TRBJ2-7, with D unclear. This CDR3 region has 16 residues. V dropped 0 bases and J dropped 5 bases, with 17 bases sitting between them. CDR1 SGHTA and CDR2 FQGNSA come from the germline V gene. CDR3 in amino acids: CASSLALDKNPNEQYF. The CDR3, as DNA: TGTGCCAGCAGCTTAGCCCTCGACAAGAACCCTAACGAGCAGTACTTC.

J is TRBJ2-5 and V is TRBV30; D might be TRBD1 (6 bases). This CDR3 contains 13 residues. Per germline, CDR1 GTSNPN and CDR2 SVGIG (reference sequence). V was trimmed by 0 bases and J by 5 bases, leaving 10 bases between them. Here the CDR3 reads CAWSVNRVETQYF. In nucleotides, the CDR3 is TGTGCCTGGAGTGTAAACAGGGTGGAGACCCAGTACTTC.

This clone was found a few times. The V and J genes are TRBV4-3 and TRBJ2-1; either TRBD1 or TRBD2 may fit D (5 bases each). With 6 bases removed from V and 15 bases from J, the gap between germline ends came to 24 bases. CDR3 length: 14 amino acids. Germline V gene sequence: CDR1 LGHNA, CDR2 YSLEER. DNA of the CDR3: TGCGCCAGCAGTCCAAGATATACGGGGACGGTAGGGTTCTTC. Protein sequence: CASSPRYTGTVGFF.

This clone was counted between two and nine times. The chain uses TRBV10-3 and TRBJ1-5; D might be TRBD1 (6 bases). Germline V gene lookup returns CDR1 ENHRY and CDR2 SYGVKD. The CDR3 spans 17 residues. The V gene lost 1 base and the J gene lost 6 bases, with 19 bases spanning the gap. CDR3 DNA sequence: TGTGCCATCAGTGAGTTCTCTAACAGGGAGGAGGGTCAGCCCCAGCATTTT. It is translated as CAISEFSNREEGQPQHF.

This clone has only one observation. The V gene is TRBV5-4, the J gene TRBJ2-5; D not resolved. Germline V gives CDR1 SGHNT, CDR2 YYREEE (reference sequence). The V end was cut by 3 bases, the J end by 4 bases, with 16 bases between. The CDR3 runs to 15 residues. In DNA, the CDR3 is TGTGCCAGCAGCTCTCGTGAAGGGAAGGGAGAGACCCAGTACTTC. It yields the protein CASSSREGKGETQYF.

This clone has just a few counts. The chain employs TRBV29-1 and TRBJ1-3, with D hard to call. The CDR3 is 13 amino acids. V lost 7 bases, J lost 0 bases, and 10 bases lay in between. Germline assignment: CDR1 SQVTM and CDR2 ANQGSEA. In nucleotides, the CDR3 is TGCAGCGCACAGCAAAACTCTGGAAACACCATATATTTT. Encoded protein: CSAQQNSGNTIYF.

This sequence joins TRBV2 and TRBJ2-7; D might be TRBD1 (6 bases). The CDR3 sequence is 14 residues long. Germline CDR1 reads SNHLY; CDR2 reads FYNNEI. Between the trimmed V and J ends, which lost 5 bases and 3 bases, there was a span of 14 bases. In nucleotides, the CDR3 is TGTGCCAGCAGTCAGGGGACATTGGTCTACGAGCAGTACTTC. Amino acids: CASSQGTLVYEQYF.

This clone was counted a few times. The genes are TRBV7-2 and TRBJ2-7; no firm D call. CDR1 and CDR2 from the germline V gene are SGHTA and FQGNSA. The CDR3 is 13 residues long. Trimming removed 3 bases from V and 7 bases from J, with 13 bases in between. CDR3 DNA: TGTGCCAGCAGCTTTCAAGTGGGTGGAGAGCAGTACTTC. Its translation is CASSFQVGGEQYF. Full variable domain (remainder filled in from reference TRBV7-2 and TRBJ2-7): GAGVSQSPSNKVTEKGKDVELRCDPISGHTALYWYRQSLGQGLEFLIYFQGNSAPDKSGLPSDRFSAERTGGSVSTLTIQRTQQEDSAVYLCASSFQVGGEQYFGPGTRLTVT.